These 23 T cell receptor beta chains share one sample of origin, sequenced in a study of OX40 agonist ivuxolimab in advanced cancers. Generated by immunoSEQ multiplex PCR, the TCRdb table keeps only in-frame clones and is missing some. The repertoire holds around 94,000 clones, with roughly 89% as singletons. The source was CD4+ or CD8+ T cells sorted from blood, collected in a trial of the OX40 agonist ivuxolimab. The receptor source for this set is an adult with an advanced solid tumor such as melanoma, head and neck, liver or kidney cancer.

This clone was seen a single time. This chain links TRBV18 with TRBJ1-2, with D possibly matching TRBD1 (6 bases). The CDR3 is 14 amino acids. V was clipped by 2 bases and J by 4 bases, with 11 bases between them. Germline assignment: CDR1 KGHSH and CDR2 LQKENI. The CDR3, as DNA: TGTGCCAGCTCACCAGCAATAGGGGGCTATGGCTACACCTTC. This encodes CASSPAIGGYGYTF. The whole variable domain, filled in from reference TRBV18 and TRBJ1-2, reads NAGVMQNPRHLVRRRGQEARLRCSPMKGHSHVYWYRQLPEEGLKFMVYLQKENIIDESGMPKERFSAEFPKEGPSILRIQQVVRGDSAAYFCASSPAIGGYGYTFGSGTRLTVV.

The CDR3 nucleotides are TGTGCCAGCAGTTACCCGTTTCAGGATCATCAGCCCCAGCATTTT. Protein: CASSYPFQDHQPQHF. This rearrangement joins TRBV6-5 to TRBJ1-5; no reliable D call. Germline V gene data show CDR1 as MNHEY and CDR2 as SVGAGI. CDR3 length equals 15 residues. The V end was cut by 2 bases, the J end by 5 bases, with 13 bases between.

The count of this clone is one. The chain recombines TRBV5-4 with TRBJ2-7; TRBD1 aligns across 8 bases. The CDR3 is 15 amino acids. V trimming: 4 bases; J trimming: 4 bases; junction bases outside the gene matches: 10. Germline CDR1 and CDR2: SGHNT and YYREEE (reference sequence). The CDR3 nucleotides read TGTGCCAGCAGCCCAGGACAGGGATATTGGTACGAGCAGTACTTC. Its protein is CASSPGQGYWYEQYF. The full variable domain, its missing parts supplied by reference TRBV5-4 and TRBJ2-7, is ETGVTQSPTHLIKTRGQQVTLRCSSQSGHNTVSWYQQALGQGPQFIFQYYREEENGRGNFPPRFSGLQFPNYSSELNVNALELDDSALYLCASSPGQGYWYEQYFGPGTRLTVT.

The chain joins TRBV5-6 to TRBJ2-5, with D possibly matching TRBD1 (6 bases). This CDR3 contains 14 residues. V dropped 1 base and J dropped 4 bases, with 11 bases sitting between them. Germline assignment: CDR1 SGHDT and CDR2 YYEEEE. The CDR3 DNA reads TGTGCCAGCAGCTTGCTGCTGGGGGCAGAGACCCAGTACTTC. It specifies CASSLLLGAETQYF.

This sequence joins TRBV11-2 and TRBJ2-5; tentative D call: TRBD2 (6 bases). The V and J ends lost 0 bases and 2 bases respectively, with 13 bases between them. Germline V gene sequence: CDR1 SGHAT, CDR2 FQNNGV. The CDR3 loop spans 16 amino acids. The CDR3 region has the DNA TGTGCCAGCAGCTTAGATCCCGGGAGTGGGCAAGAGACCCAGTACTTC. Translation gives CASSLDPGSGQETQYF.

The chain couples TRBV4-2 to TRBJ1-5, with no clear D. Germline values: CDR1 LGHNA, CDR2 YNFKEQ. V was trimmed by 1 base and J by 7 bases, leaving 8 bases between them. The CDR3 contains 13 residues. The CDR3 sequence: CASSQVQWQPQHF. CDR3 bases: TGTGCCAGCAGCCAAGTTCAGTGGCAGCCCCAGCATTTT.

The sample holds a few counts of this clone. The CDR3 loop reads CAWSGGTVGNTIYF. CDR3 bases: TGTGCCTGGAGTGGAGGGACAGTTGGAAACACCATATATTTT. The chain joins TRBV30 to TRBJ1-3, with 7 bases fitting TRBD1. Germline V gene data show CDR1 as GTSNPN and CDR2 as SVGIG (reference sequence). J was trimmed by 3 bases and V by 1 base; bases with no gene match: 3. This CDR3 has 14 amino acids.

CDR3 nucleotide sequence: TGTGCCAGCAGCCCTCCCCCCTCCTACAATGAGCAGTTCTTC. It specifies CASSPPPSYNEQFF. V gene TRBV7-9 combines with J gene TRBJ2-1; D gene ambiguous. Germline CDR1 and CDR2: SEHNR and FQNEAQ (reference sequence). The V and J ends lost 5 bases and 0 bases respectively, with 8 bases between them. CDR3 length: 14 amino acids. The full variable domain, completed using reference TRBV7-9 and TRBJ2-1, is DTGVSQNPRHKITKRGQNVTFRCDPISEHNRLYWYRQTLGQGPEFLTYFQNEAQLEKSRLLSDRFSAERPKGSFSTLEIQRTEQGDSAMYLCASSPPPSYNEQFFGPGTRLTVL.

The J gene is TRBJ1-5, the V gene TRBV28, with D possibly TRBD1 on 6 matching bases. The length of the CDR3 is 12 residues. V lost 8 bases to trimming and J lost 7 bases, with 12 bases between them. Germline V gene sequence: CDR1 MDHEN, CDR2 SYDVKM. CDR3 sequence (DNA): TGTGCCAGCGGAACAGGGACCCAGCCCCAGCATTTT. Amino acids: CASGTGTQPQHF.

The gene calls are TRBV6-5 and TRBJ1-2; maybe TRBD1 (6 bases). This CDR3 comprises 15 residues. Germline assignment: CDR1 MNHEY and CDR2 SVGAGI. The V end lost 5 bases, the J end lost 5 bases, and 18 bases lay between the germline ends. CDR3 DNA: TGTGCCAGCAGTCCGCTGACCTCAGGGGAGTATGGCTACACCTTC. Translated, it gives CASSPLTSGEYGYTF.

This clone was counted between two and nine times. The chain recombines TRBV5-1 with TRBJ2-2; possibly TRBD2 for D (6 bases). V was shortened by 0 bases and J by 5 bases, with 11 bases between the two germline ends. The CDR3 is 15 residues long. Per germline, CDR1 SGHRS and CDR2 YFSETQ. The CDR3 DNA follows: TGCGCCAGCAGCTTGGCTGGAGGGCGGACCGGGGAGCTGTTTTTT. This gives the protein CASSLAGGRTGELFF.

The V and J genes are TRBV6-5 and TRBJ1-2; D is undetermined. The germline V gene has CDR1 MNHEY and CDR2 SVGAGI. V lost 5 bases and J lost 8, with 12 bases in between. The CDR3 sequence is 12 residues long. The CDR3 loop reads CASSIKGGGYTF. The CDR3 DNA reads TGTGCCAGCAGTATAAAGGGCGGGGGCTACACCTTC.

The J gene is TRBJ1-5, the V gene TRBV5-8, with D maybe TRBD1 (5 bases). Germline loops: CDR1 SGHTS, CDR2 YDEGEE. The CDR3 loop spans 15 amino acids. V lost 0 bases and J lost 4, with 11 bases in between. The CDR3 nucleotides read TGTGCCAGCAGCTTGGACGGGACGCTGAATCAGCCCCAGCATTTT. This translates into CASSLDGTLNQPQHF.

This CDR3 is CASRTGGSGNTIYF. As DNA, the CDR3 is TGTGCCAGCAGGACCGGGGGCTCTGGAAACACCATATATTTT. The V gene is TRBV6-1, the J gene TRBJ1-3; a possible D gene is TRBD1 (5 bases). Germline V gene data show CDR1 as MNHNS and CDR2 as SASEGT. V dropped 6 bases and J dropped 0 bases, with 9 bases sitting between them. The CDR3 spans 14 residues.

V and J are TRBV5-6 and TRBJ2-6; 9 bases are shared with TRBD1. The CDR3 consists of 16 residues. Unmatched junction bases numbered 4, after V lost 4 bases and J lost 2 bases. Germline CDR1 reads SGHDT; CDR2 reads YYEEEE. CDR3 coding DNA: TGTGCCAGCAGCGGGACAGGGTATCCTGGGGCCAACGTCCTGACTTTC. It translates to CASSGTGYPGANVLTF. The full variable domain, completed using reference TRBV5-6 and TRBJ2-6, is DAGVTQSPTHLIKTRGQQVTLRCSPKSGHDTVSWYQQALGQGPQFIFQYYEEEERQRGNFPDRFSGHQFPNYSSELNVNALLLGDSALYLCASSGTGYPGANVLTFGAGSRLTVL.

This clone came up a few times. The genes are TRBV6-6 and TRBJ2-3; TRBD1 matches 11 bases. Per germline, CDR1 MNHNY and CDR2 SVGAGI (reference sequence). Trimming at V came to 6 bases and at J to 1 base, leaving 6 bases not matched to a gene. The CDR3 contains 16 residues. The CDR3 loop reads CASSKPGQGGTDTQYF. The DNA of the CDR3 is TGTGCCAGCAGCAAACCGGGACAGGGGGGCACAGATACGCAGTATTTT.

The chain recombines TRBV6-1 with TRBJ1-2; D is possibly TRBD1 (5 bases). This CDR3 contains 14 residues. Trimming pared 4 bases from V and 4 bases from J, leaving 13 bases between. CDR1 is MNHNS and CDR2 is SASEGT in the germline V gene. CDR3 in amino acids: CASSGDRTVYGYTF. The CDR3, as DNA: TGTGCCAGCAGTGGGGACCGAACGGTCTATGGCTACACCTTC.

The rearrangement uses TRBV5-1 and TRBJ2-1, with 11 nucleotides matching TRBD2. Trimming removed 1 base from V and 9 bases from J; junction bases left unmatched: 3. The CDR3 spans 14 residues. Germline CDR1 reads SGHRS; CDR2 reads YFSETQ. The CDR3 sequence is CASSLTSGSIEQFF. CDR3 nucleotide sequence: TGCGCCAGCAGCTTGACTAGCGGGAGTATTGAGCAGTTCTTC.

The J gene is TRBJ2-5, the V gene TRBV28; TRBD2 is a possible D gene (5 bases). Trimming removed 6 bases from V and 0 bases from J, with 11 bases in between. This CDR3 comprises 14 residues. Germline V gene data show CDR1 as MDHEN and CDR2 as SYDVKM. The CDR3 bases are TGTGCCAGCAGGGCAAGCGGAAACCAAGAGACCCAGTACTTC. It codes for CASRASGNQETQYF.

The table lists this clone with a count of one. The chain is built from TRBV4-2 and TRBJ2-6; 8 bases are a match to TRBD2. From germline, CDR1 is LGHNA and CDR2 YNFKEQ. J lost 0 bases, V lost 7 bases, and 14 bases had no gene match. There are 19 residues in the CDR3. The CDR3 DNA is TGTGCCAGCAACACCAAGTCGGTAGCGGGACTCTCTGGGGCCAACGTCCTGACTTTC. Translation gives CASNTKSVAGLSGANVLTF.

V and J are TRBV7-9 and TRBJ2-3; TRBD1 aligns across 10 bases. The CDR3 runs to 15 residues. Germline loops: CDR1 SEHNR, CDR2 FQNEAQ (reference sequence). J was trimmed by 7 bases and V by 8 bases; bases with no gene match: 12. The CDR3 protein is CASLRTGGSVNTQYF. The CDR3 bases are TGTGCCAGCCTCCGGACAGGGGGTTCGGTGAATACGCAGTATTTT.

This clone was detected only once. This chain joins TRBV11-2 and TRBJ2-3, with TRBD2 matching over 8 bases. The length of the CDR3 is 15 residues. Trimming cost V 5 bases and J 2 bases; bases outside gene matches: 6. Germline lookup yields CDR1 SGHAT and CDR2 FQNNGV. The chain's CDR3 is CASSQIAGPTDTQYF. CDR3 DNA sequence: TGTGCCAGCAGCCAAATAGCGGGACCCACAGATACGCAGTATTTT.

The chain uses TRBV7-2 and TRBJ1-1; TRBD1 is a possible D gene (5 bases). CDR3 length: 14 residues. Germline CDR1 SGHTA, CDR2 FQGNSA. Trimming took off 4 bases at V and 4 bases at J, with 13 bases between the two ends. The CDR3: CASSSYRTGTEAFF. The CDR3 DNA sequence: TGTGCCAGCAGCTCCTACAGGACGGGCACTGAAGCTTTCTTT.